The 4 T cell receptor beta chains below come from one sample, sequenced in a study of T-cell reconstitution after alpha-beta-depleted transplantation in children. The authors prepared the TCRbeta library with unique molecular identifiers. One entry per CDR3 protein results from TCRdb running MiXCR on the PCR reads. The table shows approximately 210,000 distinct CDR3 sequences, with 13% to 15% occurring only once. Sample: PBMCs from the stem cell graft donor, taken from the stem cell graft. The receptors here all came from a human donor who donated a stem cell graft to a child with acute lymphoblastic leukemia.

The chain combines TRBV2 with TRBJ2-3; D not resolved. Germline CDR1 and CDR2: SNHLY and FYNNEI. The CDR3 loop spans 14 amino acids. Trimming took 0 bases from V and 5 from J, leaving 9 bases between them. Written as DNA, the CDR3 is TGTGCCAGCAGTGAAGCTCTGCCCGGAGATACGCAGTATTTT. Translation: CASSEALPGDTQYF.

Ten or more counts support this clonotype. The chain is built from TRBV12-3 or TRBV12-4 and TRBJ2-1, with D hard to call. The ends were cut back, 3 bases at V and 0 bases at J, with 12 bases in the middle. This CDR3 region has 16 residues. This CDR3 reads CASSLGQRSSYNEQFF. DNA of the CDR3: TGTGCCAGCAGTTTGGGCCAGCGAAGCTCCTACAATGAGCAGTTCTTC.

This clonotype occurred many times. This chain joins TRBV5-1 and TRBJ2-1; no definite D call. Germline V gives CDR1 SGHRS, CDR2 YFSETQ. V was trimmed by 0 bases and J by 5 bases, leaving 6 bases between them. This CDR3 contains 13 residues. Written as DNA, the CDR3 is TGCGCCAGCAGCTTGGGGCAGCACAATGAGCAGTTCTTC. This gives the protein CASSLGQHNEQFF.

This clonotype occurred many times. The chain has TRBV7-7 and TRBJ2-2; 7 bases map to TRBD2. CDR1 and CDR2 from the germline V gene are SSHAT and FNYEAQ (reference sequence). CDR3 length: 11 residues. Here the CDR3 reads CASGSTGELFF. CDR3 bases: TGTGCTAGCGGGTCCACCGGGGAGCTGTTTTTT. The complete variable domain, with remaining parts taken from reference TRBV7-7 and TRBJ2-2, reads GAGVSQSPRYKVTKRGQDVTLRCDPISSHATLYWYQQALGQGPEFLTYFNYEAQPDKSGLPSDRFSAERPEGSISTLTIQRTEQRDSAMYRCASGSTGELFFGEGSRLTVL.